Listed here are 16 T cell receptor beta chains from one sample, sequenced in a study of blood T cell repertoires in COVID-19. The protocol was immunoSEQ multiplex PCR, while the TCRdb copy is restricted to in-frame clones and leaves out a portion. The table shows about 72,000 clones, with approximately 86% occurring only once. The specimen was peripheral blood. Receptor source: a man aged 45-60 years with acute or convalescent COVID-19.

The rearrangement uses TRBV10-2 and TRBJ1-5; 7 nucleotides agree with TRBD1. The ends lost 1 base at V and 2 bases at J; junction bases unmatched: 5. The CDR3 extends over 16 amino acids. The germline V gene encodes CDR1 WSHSY and CDR2 SAAADI. The CDR3 loop is CASSEYFGQGNQPQHF. As DNA, the CDR3 is TGCGCCAGCAGTGAGTATTTTGGACAGGGCAATCAGCCCCAGCATTTT.

This chain joins TRBV29-1 and TRBJ1-2; D gene uncertain. The germline gives CDR1 SQVTM, CDR2 ANQGSEA. V was trimmed by 4 bases and J by 2 bases, leaving 11 bases between them. This CDR3 contains 13 residues. DNA for the CDR3: TGCAGCGTTGGGGAGGGAGGGAACTATGGCTACACCTTC. This sequence encodes CSVGEGGNYGYTF.

V is TRBV7-9 and J is TRBJ2-3; 15 bases map to TRBD2. V lost 3 bases and J lost 0; bases outside the gene matches: 4. The CDR3 consists of 18 residues. Germline CDR1 reads SEHNR; CDR2 reads FQNEAQ (reference sequence). This CDR3 is CASSLGLAGGLSTDTQYF. CDR3 DNA: TGTGCCAGCAGCTTGGGACTAGCGGGGGGCTTAAGCACAGATACGCAGTATTTT.

The chain recombines TRBV9 with TRBJ2-7; 9 positions match TRBD1. The CDR3 runs to 14 residues. Trimming at V came to 3 bases and at J to 3 bases, leaving 4 bases not matched to a gene. Germline lookup yields CDR1 SGDLS and CDR2 YYNGEE. The CDR3 spells CASSDGTGFYEQYF. The CDR3 coding sequence is TGTGCCAGCAGCGATGGGACAGGGTTCTACGAGCAGTACTTC. Full variable domain (missing parts from reference TRBV9 and TRBJ2-7): DSGVTQTPKHLITATGQRVTLRCSPRSGDLSVYWYQQSLDQGLQFLIQYYNGEERAKGNILERFSAQQFPDLHSELNLSSLELGDSALYFCASSDGTGFYEQYFGPGTRLTVT.

V and J are TRBV30 and TRBJ1-1; TRBD1 aligns across 9 bases. The CDR3 is made up of 15 amino acids. V lost 4 bases to trimming and J lost 0 bases; unmatched junction nucleotides: 6. CDR1 is GTSNPN, CDR2 SVGIG, per germline (reference sequence). CDR3 residues: CAWTGQGSLNTEAFF. Written as DNA, the CDR3 is TGTGCCTGGACTGGACAGGGGAGTTTGAACACTGAAGCTTTCTTT.

The chain carries TRBV5-4 and TRBJ2-5; TRBD1 aligns across 8 bases. Germline assignment: CDR1 SGHNT and CDR2 YYREEE (reference sequence). The CDR3 runs 14 residues. The V gene end was trimmed by 4 bases and the J gene end by 5 bases; junction bases not matched to a gene: 7. The CDR3 coding sequence is TGTGCCAGCAGCACGACAGGGGACACGGAGACCCAGTACTTC. Translation: CASSTTGDTETQYF.

This clone has a handful of counts. This chain uses TRBV2 with TRBJ2-7; 11 nucleotides agree with TRBD1. This CDR3 has 14 amino acids. Germline CDR1 is SNHLY and CDR2 is FYNNEI. J gave up 6 bases and V 4 bases, and 5 bases lay outside the gene matches. CDR3 in amino acids: CASSVGTGGPEQYF. DNA for the CDR3: TGTGCCAGCAGTGTAGGGACAGGGGGTCCCGAGCAGTACTTC. Drawing the rest from reference TRBV2 and TRBJ2-7, the complete variable domain is EPEVTQTPSHQVTQMGQEVILRCVPISNHLYFYWYRQILGQKVEFLVSFYNNEISEKSEIFDDQFSVERPDGSNFTLKIRSTKLEDSAMYFCASSVGTGGPEQYFGPGTRLTVT.

The V call is TRBV21-1, the J call TRBJ1-4; the D call TRBD1 from the table was never checked on the DNA. TRBV21-1 represents a pseudogene. The CDR3 has 17 amino acids. CDR3 bases: TGTGCCAGCAGCAGCGAGGGGACAGGGGGAAAGTGTGAAAAACTGTTTTTT. As protein: CASSSEGTGGKCEKLFF.

V gene TRBV6-5 combines with J gene TRBJ1-2, with D perhaps TRBD1 (6 bases). Germline loops: CDR1 MNHEY, CDR2 SVGAGI. Trimming stripped 8 bases from V and 1 base from J, with 17 bases between. The CDR3 has 15 residues. The CDR3 DNA follows: TGTGCCAGCTGCCAGCGGGGGACACATAACTATGGCTACACCTTC. It is translated as CASCQRGTHNYGYTF.

The J gene is TRBJ2-3, the V gene TRBV24-1; 8 bases are a match to TRBD2. Germline V lookup: CDR1 KGHDR, CDR2 SFDVKD. Losses at the gene ends were 3 bases for V and 4 bases for J; bases not matched to a gene: 8. This CDR3 has 16 residues. The CDR3 nucleotides are TGTGCCACCAGTGATCCGGTAGCGGGGAAGGCAGATACGCAGTATTTT. Its protein product is CATSDPVAGKADTQYF.

Concerning this clone itself: This specimen includes other DNA sequences encoding the same CDR3. For the CDR3, the DNA is TGTGCCAGCAGGGGTTGGGGGGGCTCAAATACGCAGTATTTT. Protein sequence: CASRGWGGSNTQYF. The V gene is TRBV5-5, the J gene TRBJ2-3; tentative D call: TRBD2 (7 bases). Trimming cost V 5 bases and J 7 bases, with 17 bases left between them. The CDR3 spans 14 residues. Germline V lookup: CDR1 SGHKS, CDR2 YYEKEE (reference sequence).

J is TRBJ2-7 and V is TRBV18, with no clear D. Germline V gives CDR1 KGHSH, CDR2 LQKENI. The CDR3 spans 15 residues. V was shortened by 3 bases and J by 3 bases, with 15 bases between the two germline ends. CDR3 region: CASSPIEMGRYEQYF. Written as DNA, the CDR3 is TGTGCCAGCTCACCCATCGAGATGGGCCGCTACGAGCAGTACTTC.

V gene TRBV5-4 combines with J gene TRBJ2-1; perhaps TRBD1 as D (6 bases). CDR1 and CDR2 (germline): SGHNT, YYREEE (reference sequence). The CDR3 totals 15 residues. V was clipped by 0 bases and J by 4 bases, with 11 bases between them. The CDR3 nucleotides read TGTGCCAGCAGCTTGGCACAGGGAAAATACAATGAGCAGTTCTTC. Protein product: CASSLAQGKYNEQFF.

V and J are TRBV27 and TRBJ2-1; 11 bases match TRBD2. Losses at the gene ends were 5 bases for V and 3 bases for J; bases not matched to a gene: 6. The CDR3 has 16 amino acids. Germline V gene data show CDR1 as MNHEY and CDR2 as SMNVEV (reference sequence). The DNA for the CDR3 is TGTGCCAGCAGTCGGCTGACTAGCGGGGTCTACAATGAGCAGTTCTTC. Encoded protein: CASSRLTSGVYNEQFF.

This clone has just one count. This chain joins TRBV27 and TRBJ1-4, with 11 positions matching TRBD1. Looked up from germline, CDR1 is MNHEY and CDR2 is SMNVEV (reference sequence). The CDR3 covers 15 residues. Losses at the gene ends were 5 bases for V and 8 bases for J; bases not matched to a gene: 7. The CDR3 DNA is TGTGCCAGCAGTCACCGAGGGACAGGGGGAGAAAAACTGTTTTTT. Protein sequence: CASSHRGTGGEKLFF.

This clone appeared once. The chain combines TRBV6-5 with TRBJ1-3; maybe TRBD1 (6 bases). Germline CDR1 MNHEY, CDR2 SVGAGI. V was pared by 0 bases and J by 6 bases, with 15 bases between. The CDR3 contains 16 residues. CDR3 DNA: TGTGCCAGCAGTTACTCCGCGGGGGGCAGTTTAAACACCATATATTTT. Its translation is CASSYSAGGSLNTIYF.